This T cell receptor (beta chain) was identified in a study of OX40 agonist ivuxolimab in advanced cancers. Study-wide background: The group had a mean age of around 60 years, ranged from about 20 to 79, and was around 82% male. Among those treated, three patients had partial responses, one with hepatocellular carcinoma and two with cutaneous melanoma. Study results and limitations: The study did not work out the antigen specificity of the expanded peripheral T cells.

Autoimmune disease history or systemic immunosuppression meant exclusion. CDR1 is MNHNS and CDR2 is SASEGT in the germline V gene. The CDR3 runs to 14 residues. V lost 2 bases and J 0 bases, leaving 7 bases between the germline ends. Sequencing used immunoSEQ multiplex PCR; TCRdb keeps in-frame clones, though not all of them. The top ten hold around 5% of the sample, which has roughly 64,000 clones, around 83% seen once. The table lists this clone with a count of one. Its antigen is not identified. The chain uses TRBV6-1 and TRBJ2-5; D uncertain. The source material was CD4+ or CD8+ T cells sorted from blood, sampled in a trial of the OX40 agonist ivuxolimab. The sequence derives from an adult with an advanced solid tumor such as melanoma, head and neck, liver or kidney cancer. CDR3 in DNA: TGTGCCAGCAGTGAATACGGCCACCAAGAGACCCAGTACTTC. Protein product: CASSEYGHQETQYF.